A single sample gave rise to the 13 T cell receptor beta chains below, sequenced in a study of neurological immune-mediated disorders (dated by TCRdb to between 2019 and 2020). Receptors were amplified or captured by 5' RACE. Sequencing was carried out with an Illumina HiSeq 2500. TCRdb trimmed the raw reads at Q25, called clones with MiXCR and kept productive beta chains. Entries are consolidated by CDR3 protein sequence, retaining the most common genes and DNA. Recorded for this sample are about 62,000 distinct CDR3 sequences; 4% to 6% of them occurred a single time. Roughly 3.4% of the sample rests with the top ten. Sequencing was performed on PBMCs. The receptor source for this set is a woman aged 45 to 65 with multiple sclerosis.

In regard to this clonotype: Here the CDR3 omits its conserved ending phenylalanine or tryptophan, so a read error is the likely source. The chain combines TRBV9 with TRBJ1-1; possible D gene TRBD1, 6 bases. The CDR3 consists of 19 residues. Trimming removed 0 bases at V and 0 bases at J, with 21 bases between. CDR1 is SGDLS and CDR2 is YYNGEE in the germline V gene. The CDR3 region has the DNA TGTGCCAGCAGCGTAGGGATCCAGGGGCCGCGAAGTATGAACACTGAAGCTTTCTAT. Encoded protein: CASSVGIQGPRSMNTEAFY.

V gene TRBV5-1 combines with J gene TRBJ2-6; 12 nucleotides agree with TRBD1. CDR3 length: 17 residues. V dropped 4 bases and J dropped 2; count of bases not matched to a gene: 4. Germline V CDR1 and CDR2: SGHRS, YFSETQ. Here the CDR3 reads CASSHRDRGPGANVLTF. The CDR3 DNA sequence: TGCGCCAGCAGCCACCGGGACAGGGGGCCTGGGGCCAACGTCCTGACTTTC.

This clonotype was found many times. The chain has TRBV6-2 or TRBV6-3 and TRBJ2-7, with 7 nucleotides matching TRBD1. Germline CDR1 MNHEY, CDR2 SVGEGT. The CDR3 is made up of 14 amino acids. V lost 7 bases and J lost 3; bases outside the gene matches: 9. CDR3 nucleotides: TGTGCCAGCAAGACCGGACAGGAATTCTACGAGCAGTACGTC. This encodes CASKTGQEFYEQYV.

This clonotype was recorded at least ten times. The chain employs TRBV12-3 or TRBV12-4 and TRBJ2-7, with 8 bases lining up with TRBD1. This CDR3 region has 12 residues. After removal of 5 bases from V and 6 bases from J, the junction contained 3 bases not matched to a gene. Here the CDR3 reads CASSLRGREQYV. In DNA form, the CDR3 reads TGTGCCAGCAGTCTCAGGGGGCGCGAGCAGTACGTC.

The CDR3 loop reads CASSQSPVSGELFF. CDR3 coding DNA: TGTGCCAGCAGCCAATCCCCGGTGTCCGGGGAGCTGTTTTTT. The V and J genes are TRBV14 and TRBJ2-2; D remains ambiguous. CDR3 length equals 14 residues. V lost 2 bases to trimming and J lost 6 bases, with 10 bases between them. CDR1 SGHDN and CDR2 FVKESK come from the germline V gene.

This clonotype was detected many times. The rearrangement uses TRBV12-3 or TRBV12-4 and TRBJ2-2; TRBD2 might be the D (6 bases). Trimming took 7 bases from V and 1 from J, leaving 13 bases between them. The CDR3 covers 15 residues. This chain's CDR3 is CASTMSGLNTGELFF. CDR3 nucleotides: TGTGCCAGCACAATGAGCGGGCTGAACACCGGGGAGCTGTTTTTT.

This clonotype was counted many times. The chain links TRBV5-1 to TRBJ2-5, with 8 bases matching TRBD1. The germline V gene has CDR1 SGHRS and CDR2 YFSETQ. With 5 bases clipped from V and 5 bases from J, the junction kept 8 bases outside the gene matches. The CDR3 has 14 amino acids. CDR3: CASSEQGVGETQYF. CDR3 bases: TGCGCCAGCAGTGAACAGGGGGTCGGGGAGACCCAGTACTTC.

This clonotype occurred many times. V and J are TRBV12-3 or TRBV12-4 and TRBJ2-4, with TRBD1 as a possible D gene (6 bases). V was shortened by 6 bases and J by 6 bases, with 12 bases between the two germline ends. CDR3 size: 13 residues. CDR3 nucleotide sequence: TGTGCCAGCAGGCCAGGGGTGGGAAACATTCAGTACTTC. Residues: CASRPGVGNIQYF.

This clonotype was counted a few times. A much larger clone is a single base away; this may be a read error. This chain links TRBV10-3 with TRBJ1-2; D gene uncertain. Germline CDR1 reads ENHRY; CDR2 reads SYGVKD. V was pared by 8 bases and J by 8 bases, with 12 bases between. The CDR3 runs to 11 residues. The CDR3 here is CAIEKDGGYTF. CDR3 coding DNA: TGTGCCATCGAAAAGGACGGCGGCTACACCTTC.

The table lists this clonotype with many counts. The chain carries TRBV20-1 and TRBJ1-3; D uncertain. CDR1 is DFQATT, CDR2 SNEGSKA, per germline (reference sequence). Trimming stripped 3 bases from V and 0 bases from J, with 9 bases between. There are 14 residues in the CDR3. The CDR3 DNA reads as TGCAGTGCTAGCCCGGGTCTCTCTGGAAACACCATATATTTT. Residues: CSASPGLSGNTIYF.

This clonotype appeared many times. The chain employs TRBV14 and TRBJ2-7; the D gene is possibly TRBD1 (6 bases). CDR1 SGHDN and CDR2 FVKESK come from the germline V gene. The CDR3 has 13 amino acids. Trimming pared 4 bases from V and 3 bases from J, leaving 10 bases between. CDR3 nucleotides: TGTGCCAGCAGCCCCTGGACAGACTACGAGCAGTACTTC. Amino acid sequence: CASSPWTDYEQYF. The full variable domain, with the rest looked up from reference TRBV14 and TRBJ2-7, is EAGVTQFPSHSVIEKGQTVTLRCDPISGHDNLYWYRRVMGKEIKFLLHFVKESKQDESGMPNNRFLAERTGGTYSTLKVQPAELEDSGVYFCASSPWTDYEQYFGPGTRLTVT.

This clonotype appeared many times. The CDR3 here is CAISPDGSNTEAFF. The CDR3 DNA reads as TGTGCCATCAGCCCTGACGGGTCAAACACTGAAGCTTTCTTT. This sequence joins TRBV10-3 and TRBJ1-1; D is ambiguous. The V end was cut by 6 bases, the J end by 2 bases, with 13 bases between. Germline V CDR1 and CDR2: ENHRY, SYGVKD. The CDR3 is 14 amino acids.

Ten or more counts support this clonotype. CDR3 residues: CSPYGSKETQYF. DNA for the CDR3: TGCAGTCCATATGGGTCCAAAGAGACCCAGTACTTC. The rearrangement joins TRBV20-1 to TRBJ2-5; no firm D call. The CDR3 totals 12 residues. Trimming removed 8 bases at V and 3 bases at J, with 13 bases between. CDR1 and CDR2 from the germline V gene are DFQATT and SNEGSKA (reference sequence).